This passage covers 21 T cell receptor beta chains from one sample sequenced in a study of T cells in tuberculosis. Libraries were prepared by immunoSEQ multiplex PCR; TCRdb keeps only in-frame clonotypes and omits some of them. The sample contains 80,000 to 100,000 clones, approximately 90% of which appear only once. Thawed, overnight-rested PBMC were stained with GMM-loaded CD1B tetramer, viability dye and anti-CD3, then sorted. The lipid loaded on the CD1B tetramers was C32 glucose monomycolate from Rhodococcus equi. The specimen was CD1b-GMM tetramer-negative cells sorted from PBMCs. These receptor sequences come from an adult woman with latent tuberculosis.

This clone occurred once. The chain uses TRBV7-8 and TRBJ2-7; perhaps TRBD1 as D (5 bases). The V and J ends lost 1 base and 1 base respectively, with 14 bases between them. The germline CDR1 and CDR2 sequences are SGHVS and FQNEAQ. CDR3 length: 16 residues. CDR3 in amino acids: CASSLGVGQGSYEQYV. The DNA for the CDR3 is TGTGCCAGCAGCTTAGGGGTGGGGCAGGGATCCTACGAGCAGTACGTC.

The genes are TRBV28 and TRBJ2-5, with a weak D call TRBD2 (5 bases). The CDR3 totals 16 residues. V was pared by 0 bases and J by 1 base, with 12 bases between. Looked up from germline, CDR1 is MDHEN and CDR2 is SYDVKM. The CDR3: CASSLWWGVAQETQYF. CDR3 coding DNA: TGTGCCAGCAGTTTATGGTGGGGAGTAGCCCAAGAGACCCAGTACTTC.

Written as DNA, the CDR3 is TGTGCCAGCAGTTTAGACAGAGACTCTGGAAACACCATATATTTT. This codes for CASSLDRDSGNTIYF. The chain employs TRBV6-1 and TRBJ1-3; a possible D gene is TRBD1 (5 bases). The V end lost 5 bases, the J end lost 0 bases, and 11 bases lay between the germline ends. Germline loops: CDR1 MNHNS, CDR2 SASEGT. This CDR3 contains 15 residues.

The chain links TRBV27 to TRBJ2-3; possible D gene TRBD1, 7 bases. Germline CDR1 reads MNHEY; CDR2 reads SMNVEV (reference sequence). This CDR3 contains 15 residues. V shed 4 bases and J shed 8 bases, with 19 bases lying between them. The CDR3: CASSSHRGLEGTQYF. The CDR3, as DNA: TGTGCCAGCAGTTCCCATAGGGGGCTGGAGGGTACGCAGTATTTT.

The count of this clone is one. The V call is TRBV5-1, the J call TRBJ2-5, with TRBD1 as a possible D gene (6 bases). Germline V gene sequence: CDR1 SGHRS, CDR2 YFSETQ. Trimming left V 2 bases short and J 7 bases short, with 12 bases between. The CDR3 has 13 amino acids. The CDR3 spells CASSLQGRGTQYF. The CDR3, as DNA: TGCGCCAGCAGCTTACAGGGTCGAGGGACCCAGTACTTC.

This clone appeared a single time. In nucleotides, the CDR3 is TGTGCCAGCAGTTACTCCCCGGGGGGGCGAGAGACCCAGTACTTC. Protein: CASSYSPGGRETQYF. V usage is TRBV6-5 and J usage is TRBJ2-5; 8 bases map to TRBD2. V gave up 0 bases and J gave up 4 bases; unmatched junction bases: 4. From germline, CDR1 is MNHEY and CDR2 SVGAGI. This CDR3 has 15 amino acids.

This clone was seen only once. V is TRBV30 and J is TRBJ1-3; D uncertain. The V gene lost 3 bases and the J gene lost 1 base, with 7 bases spanning the gap. Per germline, CDR1 GTSNPN and CDR2 SVGIG (reference sequence). This CDR3 has 13 residues. The CDR3 loop is CAWSHWSGNTIYF. The CDR3 DNA reads as TGTGCCTGGAGCCACTGGTCTGGAAACACCATATATTTT. Filled out from reference TRBV30 and TRBJ1-3, the complete variable domain reads SQTIHQWPATLVQPVGSPLSLECTVEGTSNPNLYWYRQAAGRGLQLLFYSVGIGQISSEVPQNLSASRPQDRQFILSSKKLLLSDSGFYLCAWSHWSGNTIYFGEGSWLTVV.

The chain combines TRBV27 with TRBJ2-7; weak D call: TRBD2 (5 bases). Trimming left V 5 bases short and J 2 bases short, with 13 bases between. This CDR3 is built from 14 residues. Germline V CDR1 and CDR2: MNHEY, SMNVEV (reference sequence). CDR3 nucleotides: TGTGCCAGCAGTCGAGGGATTAGGCCCTACGAGCAGTACTTC. Encoded protein: CASSRGIRPYEQYF.

V and J are TRBV7-6 and TRBJ1-2; D is possibly TRBD1 (5 bases). From germline, CDR1 is SGHVS and CDR2 FNYEAQ. This CDR3 region has 17 residues. V lost 4 bases and J 3 bases, leaving 21 bases between the germline ends. CDR3 DNA: TGTGCCAGCAGCTCCCTAGACCCGGTTCCGGGGGACTATGGCTACACCTTC. Its protein is CASSSLDPVPGDYGYTF.

The chain joins TRBV11-2 to TRBJ2-5, with D perhaps matching TRBD2 (5 bases). This CDR3 contains 12 residues. In germline, CDR1 is SGHAT, CDR2 FQNNGV. Trimming took off 7 bases at V and 3 bases at J, with 9 bases between the two ends. The CDR3 loop is CASKGVKETQYF. The CDR3 DNA reads TGTGCCAGCAAGGGAGTCAAAGAGACCCAGTACTTC. The full variable domain, its missing parts supplied by reference TRBV11-2 and TRBJ2-5, is EAGVAQSPRYKIIEKRQSVAFWCNPISGHATLYWYQQILGQGPKLLIQFQNNGVVDDSQLPKDRFSAERLKGVDSTLKIQPAKLEDSAVYLCASKGVKETQYFGPGTRLLVL.

The V and J genes are TRBV28 and TRBJ1-1; D perhaps matches TRBD1 (5 bases). Germline V CDR1 and CDR2: MDHEN, SYDVKM. The CDR3 runs to 14 residues. Trimming removed 2 bases from V and 0 bases from J, with 7 bases in between. This CDR3 is CASSLIQVNTEAFF. Written as DNA, the CDR3 is TGTGCCAGCAGTTTAATACAGGTGAACACTGAAGCTTTCTTT.

The chain joins TRBV6-4 to TRBJ2-3; D gene unclear. This CDR3 region has 12 residues. V was trimmed by 3 bases and J by 6 bases, leaving 7 bases between them. The germline V gene encodes CDR1 MRHNA and CDR2 SNTAGT. The CDR3 spells CASSESIDTQYF. The CDR3, as DNA: TGTGCCAGCAGTGAGTCAATCGATACGCAGTATTTT.

The V and J genes are TRBV25-1 and TRBJ2-1; unclear D gene. This CDR3 is built from 12 residues. V was clipped by 1 base and J by 10 bases, with 8 bases between them. The germline V gene encodes CDR1 MGHDK and CDR2 SYGVNS. The CDR3 region is CASSELGWEQFF. The CDR3 nucleotides are TGTGCCAGCAGTGAATTGGGCTGGGAGCAGTTCTTC.

This chain connects TRBV9 to TRBJ1-6; no reliable D call. The germline CDR1 and CDR2 sequences are SGDLS and YYNGEE. The V gene lost 7 bases and the J gene lost 13 bases, with 6 bases spanning the gap. The length of the CDR3 is 9 residues. The CDR3, as DNA: TGTGCCAGCGGGGAGCCCCTCCACTTT. Residues: CASGEPLHF.

This sequence joins TRBV4-1 and TRBJ1-2, with D uncertain. The CDR3 loop spans 14 amino acids. CDR1 and CDR2 (germline): MGHRA, YSYEKL. Trimming took 8 bases from V and 4 from J, leaving 17 bases between them. CDR3 DNA sequence: TGCGCCAGCGGATACCCGACGGAGATCTATGGCTACACCTTC. As protein: CASGYPTEIYGYTF.

This clone was counted once. The chain combines TRBV7-9 with TRBJ2-2; TRBD2 matches 9 bases. Unmatched junction bases numbered 6, after V lost 4 bases and J lost 0 bases. This CDR3 contains 17 residues. CDR1 SEHNR and CDR2 FQNEAQ come from the germline V gene (reference sequence). CDR3 DNA sequence: TGTGCCAGCAGCTCACCGCGGGGGGGCCCGAACACCGGGGAGCTGTTTTTT. This codes for CASSSPRGGPNTGELFF. The entire variable domain, with the rest obtained from reference TRBV7-9 and TRBJ2-2, is as follows: DTGVSQNPRHKITKRGQNVTFRCDPISEHNRLYWYRQTLGQGPEFLTYFQNEAQLEKSRLLSDRFSAERPKGSFSTLEIQRTEQGDSAMYLCASSSPRGGPNTGELFFGEGSRLTVL.

This chain uses TRBV2 with TRBJ1-1; D is ambiguous. Germline values: CDR1 SNHLY, CDR2 FYNNEI. The CDR3 totals 14 residues. Trimming took off 1 base at V and 0 bases at J, with 6 bases between the two ends. CDR3: CASSEESVNTEAFF. CDR3 DNA sequence: TGTGCCAGCAGTGAAGAATCCGTGAACACTGAAGCTTTCTTT. The complete variable domain, with remaining parts taken from reference TRBV2 and TRBJ1-1, reads EPEVTQTPSHQVTQMGQEVILRCVPISNHLYFYWYRQILGQKVEFLVSFYNNEISEKSEIFDDQFSVERPDGSNFTLKIRSTKLEDSAMYFCASSEESVNTEAFFGQGTRLTVV.

This clone was seen just once. This chain links TRBV6-1 with TRBJ1-1; D is ambiguous. V lost 2 bases, J lost 3 bases, and 10 bases lay in between. Germline-derived CDR1 and CDR2 are MNHNS and SASEGT. The CDR3 runs 14 residues. The CDR3 sequence is CASSEPALDTEAFF. The CDR3 nucleotides read TGTGCCAGCAGTGAACCAGCGTTGGACACTGAAGCTTTCTTT.

This chain links TRBV19 with TRBJ2-2, with TRBD2 matching over 13 bases. The CDR3 consists of 17 residues. With V trimmed by 3 bases and J by 3 bases, 4 bases remained unmatched. Germline V CDR1 and CDR2: LNHDA, SQIVND (reference sequence). CDR3 nucleotides: TGTGCCAGTAGTATTCGGACTAGCGGGGGATACACCGGGGAGCTGTTTTTT. Protein product: CASSIRTSGGYTGELFF.

The CDR3 nucleotides read TGTGCCAGCAGGCCAGGGAGGGGGGCCACTGAAGCTTTCTTT. Translating it yields CASRPGRGATEAFF. This chain links TRBV2 with TRBJ1-1; a weak D match, TRBD1 (6 bases). This CDR3 region has 14 residues. The V gene's germline CDR1 is SNHLY and CDR2 FYNNEI. V lost 6 bases and J 4 bases, leaving 15 bases between the germline ends.

This chain uses TRBV28 with TRBJ1-6; D gene uncertain. In germline, CDR1 is MDHEN, CDR2 SYDVKM. The CDR3 sequence is 12 residues long. Trimming left V 5 bases short and J 9 bases short, with 8 bases between. CDR3 loop: CASSPPGSPLHF. The CDR3 DNA reads as TGTGCCAGCAGTCCCCCCGGTTCACCCCTCCACTTT.